Described below is a single T cell receptor beta chain sequence and its context. The source of the sample is a study of blood T cell repertoires in COVID-19. Clones were read by immunoSEQ multiplex PCR, and TCRdb kept only the in-frame ones, dropping some. The sample shows approximately 100,000 clones, 86% of them seen only once. This CDR3 is built from 14 residues. Germline loops: CDR1 LGHNT, CDR2 FRNRAP. With 3 bases removed from V and 2 bases from J, the gap between germline ends came to 9 bases. The chain recombines TRBV12-5 with TRBJ2-3, with D uncertain. The TCR originated in a human donor in a cohort sampled during active COVID-19. Sequencing used peripheral blood. Here the CDR3 reads CASGFRLITDTQYF. In DNA, the CDR3 is TGTGCTAGTGGTTTTCGACTCATCACAGATACGCAGTATTTT. The variable domain in full, completed from reference TRBV12-5 and TRBJ2-3, reads DARVTQTPRHKVTEMGQEVTMRCQPILGHNTVFWYRQTMMQGLELLAYFRNRAPLDDSGMPKDRFSAEMPDATLATLKIQPSEPRDSAVYFCASGFRLITDTQYFGPGTRLTVL.